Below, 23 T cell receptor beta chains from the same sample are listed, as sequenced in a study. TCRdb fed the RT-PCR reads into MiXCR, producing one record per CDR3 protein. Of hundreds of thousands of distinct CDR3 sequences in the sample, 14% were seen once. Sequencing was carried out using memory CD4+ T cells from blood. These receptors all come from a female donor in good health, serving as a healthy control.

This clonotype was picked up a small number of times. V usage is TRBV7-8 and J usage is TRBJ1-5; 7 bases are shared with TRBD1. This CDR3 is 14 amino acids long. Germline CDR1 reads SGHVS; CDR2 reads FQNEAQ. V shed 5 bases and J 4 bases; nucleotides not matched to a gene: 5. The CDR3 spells CASSSGTANQPQHF. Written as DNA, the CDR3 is TGTGCCAGCAGCAGTGGGACAGCTAATCAGCCCCAGCATTTT.

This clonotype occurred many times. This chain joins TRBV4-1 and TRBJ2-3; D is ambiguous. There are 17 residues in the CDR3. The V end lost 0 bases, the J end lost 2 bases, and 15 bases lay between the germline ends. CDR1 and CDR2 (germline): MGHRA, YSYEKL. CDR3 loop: CASSQDFESSFTDTQYF. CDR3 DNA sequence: TGCGCCAGCAGCCAAGATTTCGAATCCTCTTTCACAGATACGCAGTATTTT.

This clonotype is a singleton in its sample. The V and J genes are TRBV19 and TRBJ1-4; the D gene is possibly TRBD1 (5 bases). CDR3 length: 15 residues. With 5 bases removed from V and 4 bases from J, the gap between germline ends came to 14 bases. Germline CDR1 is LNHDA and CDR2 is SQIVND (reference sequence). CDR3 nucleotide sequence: TGTGCCAGTAGTTTCGGACACAATCTTAATGAAAAACTGTTTTTT. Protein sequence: CASSFGHNLNEKLFF.

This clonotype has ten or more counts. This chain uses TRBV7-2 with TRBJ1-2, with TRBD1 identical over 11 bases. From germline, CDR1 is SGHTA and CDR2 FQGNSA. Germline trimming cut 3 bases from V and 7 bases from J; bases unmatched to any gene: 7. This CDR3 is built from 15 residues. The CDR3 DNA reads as TGTGCCAGCAGCTTGGAGGGACAGGGGGTGCTTGGCTACACCTTC. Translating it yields CASSLEGQGVLGYTF. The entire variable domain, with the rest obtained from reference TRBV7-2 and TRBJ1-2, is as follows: GAGVSQSPSNKVTEKGKDVELRCDPISGHTALYWYRQSLGQGLEFLIYFQGNSAPDKSGLPSDRFSAERTGGSVSTLTIQRTQQEDSAVYLCASSLEGQGVLGYTFGSGTRLTVV.

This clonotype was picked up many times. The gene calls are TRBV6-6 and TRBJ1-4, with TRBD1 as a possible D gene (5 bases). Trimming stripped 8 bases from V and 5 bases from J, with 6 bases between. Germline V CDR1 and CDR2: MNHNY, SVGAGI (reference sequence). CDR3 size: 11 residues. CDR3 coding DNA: TGTGCCAGCTGGGGGAATGAAAAACTGTTTTTT. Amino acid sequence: CASWGNEKLFF.

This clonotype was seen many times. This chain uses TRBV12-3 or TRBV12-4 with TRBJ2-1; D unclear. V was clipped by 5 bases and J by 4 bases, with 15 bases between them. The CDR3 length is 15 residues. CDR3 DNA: TGTGCCAGCAGTGTCGCCGCCGGAGAGTACAATGAGCAGTTCTTC. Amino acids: CASSVAAGEYNEQFF.

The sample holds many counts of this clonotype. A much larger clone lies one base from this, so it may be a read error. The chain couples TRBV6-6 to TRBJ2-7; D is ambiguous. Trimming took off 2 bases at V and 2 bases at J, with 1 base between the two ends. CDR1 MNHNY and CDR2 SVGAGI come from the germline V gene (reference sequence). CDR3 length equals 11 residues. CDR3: CASSYTYEQYF. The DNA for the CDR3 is TGTGCCAGCAGTTACACCTACGAGCAGTACTTC.

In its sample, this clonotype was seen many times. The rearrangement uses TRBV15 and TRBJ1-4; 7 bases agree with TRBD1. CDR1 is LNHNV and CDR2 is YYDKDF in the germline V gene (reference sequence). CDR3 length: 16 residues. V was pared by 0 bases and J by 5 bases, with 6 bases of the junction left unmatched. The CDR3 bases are TGTGCCACCAGCAGAGACAACAGGGGACTCAATGAAAAACTGTTTTTT. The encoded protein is CATSRDNRGLNEKLFF. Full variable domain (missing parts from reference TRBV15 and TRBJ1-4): DAMVIQNPRYQVTQFGKPVTLSCSQTLNHNVMYWYQQKSSQAPKLLFHYYDKDFNNEADTPDNFQSRRPNTSFCFLDIRSPGLGDTAMYLCATSRDNRGLNEKLFFGSGTQLSVL.

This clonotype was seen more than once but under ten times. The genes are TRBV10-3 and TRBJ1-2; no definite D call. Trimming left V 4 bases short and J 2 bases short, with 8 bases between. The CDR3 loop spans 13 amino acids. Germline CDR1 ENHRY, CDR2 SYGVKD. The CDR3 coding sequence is TGTGCCATCAGTGTTTCTGAGAACTATGGCTACACCTTC. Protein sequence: CAISVSENYGYTF.

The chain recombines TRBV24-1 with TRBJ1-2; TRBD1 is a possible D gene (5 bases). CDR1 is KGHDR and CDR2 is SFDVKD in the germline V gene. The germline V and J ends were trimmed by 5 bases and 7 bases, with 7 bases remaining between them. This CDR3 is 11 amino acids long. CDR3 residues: CATSVGAGYTF. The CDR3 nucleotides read TGTGCCACCAGTGTTGGGGCTGGCTACACCTTC.

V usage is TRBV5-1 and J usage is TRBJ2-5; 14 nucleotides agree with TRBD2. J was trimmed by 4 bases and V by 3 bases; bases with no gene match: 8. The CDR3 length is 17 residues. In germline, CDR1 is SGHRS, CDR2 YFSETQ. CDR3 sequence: CASSSSGTSGSGETQYF. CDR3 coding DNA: TGCGCCAGCAGCTCCTCGGGGACTAGCGGGAGTGGAGAGACCCAGTACTTC.

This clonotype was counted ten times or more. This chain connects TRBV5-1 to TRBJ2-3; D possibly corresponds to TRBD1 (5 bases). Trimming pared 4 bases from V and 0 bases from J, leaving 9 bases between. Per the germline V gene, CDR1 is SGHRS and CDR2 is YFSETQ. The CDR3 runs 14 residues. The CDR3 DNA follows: TGCGCCAGCAGCGTCCCAGGGAGCACAGATACGCAGTATTTT. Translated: CASSVPGSTDTQYF. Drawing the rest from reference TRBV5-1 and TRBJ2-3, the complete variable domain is KAGVTQTPRYLIKTRGQQVTLSCSPISGHRSVSWYQQTPGQGLQFLFEYFSETQRNKGNFPGRFSGRQFSNSRSEMNVSTLELGDSALYLCASSVPGSTDTQYFGPGTRLTVL.

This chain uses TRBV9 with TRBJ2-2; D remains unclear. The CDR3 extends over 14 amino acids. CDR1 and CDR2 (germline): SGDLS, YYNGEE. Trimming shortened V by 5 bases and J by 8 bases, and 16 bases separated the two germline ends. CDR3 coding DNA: TGTGCCAGCAGTTTTCCCACCATCGGGGGGGAGCTGTTTTTT. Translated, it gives CASSFPTIGGELFF. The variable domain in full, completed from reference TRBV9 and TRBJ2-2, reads DSGVTQTPKHLITATGQRVTLRCSPRSGDLSVYWYQQSLDQGLQFLIQYYNGEERAKGNILERFSAQQFPDLHSELNLSSLELGDSALYFCASSFPTIGGELFFGEGSRLTVL.

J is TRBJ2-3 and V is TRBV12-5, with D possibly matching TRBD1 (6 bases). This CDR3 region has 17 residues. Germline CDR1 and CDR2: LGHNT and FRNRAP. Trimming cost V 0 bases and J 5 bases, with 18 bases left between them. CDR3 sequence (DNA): TGTGCTAGTGGTTTGGTAGTAACAGGGATTCATGAAGATACGCAGTATTTT. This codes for CASGLVVTGIHEDTQYF.

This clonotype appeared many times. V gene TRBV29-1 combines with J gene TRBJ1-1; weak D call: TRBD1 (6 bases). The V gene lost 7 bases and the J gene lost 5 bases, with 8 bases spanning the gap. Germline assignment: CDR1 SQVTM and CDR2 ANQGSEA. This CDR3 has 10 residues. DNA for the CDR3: TGCAGCGCCGGACAGACTGAAGCTTTCTTT. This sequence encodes CSAGQTEAFF.

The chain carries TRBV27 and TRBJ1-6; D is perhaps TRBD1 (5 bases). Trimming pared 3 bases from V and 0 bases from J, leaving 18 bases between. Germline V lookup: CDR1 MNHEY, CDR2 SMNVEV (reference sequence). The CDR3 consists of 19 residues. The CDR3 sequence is CASSFSVLGRSSYNSPLHF. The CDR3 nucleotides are TGTGCCAGCAGTTTCTCGGTATTGGGGCGGAGCTCCTATAATTCACCCCTCCACTTT.

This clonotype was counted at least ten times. The CDR3 DNA is TGTGCCAGCAGTTCGTCGACAGGGAGGACTGAAGCTTTCTTT. Its protein is CASSSSTGRTEAFF. The rearrangement joins TRBV12-3 or TRBV12-4 to TRBJ1-1, with 7 bases identical to TRBD1. The V gene end was trimmed by 4 bases and the J gene end by 5 bases; junction bases not matched to a gene: 7. The CDR3 length is 14 residues.

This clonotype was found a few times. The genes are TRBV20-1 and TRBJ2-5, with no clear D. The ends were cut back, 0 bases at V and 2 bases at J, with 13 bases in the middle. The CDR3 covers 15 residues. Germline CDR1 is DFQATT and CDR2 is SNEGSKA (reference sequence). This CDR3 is CSARDPAVPQETQYF. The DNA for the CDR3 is TGCAGTGCTAGAGATCCGGCAGTCCCACAAGAGACCCAGTACTTC.

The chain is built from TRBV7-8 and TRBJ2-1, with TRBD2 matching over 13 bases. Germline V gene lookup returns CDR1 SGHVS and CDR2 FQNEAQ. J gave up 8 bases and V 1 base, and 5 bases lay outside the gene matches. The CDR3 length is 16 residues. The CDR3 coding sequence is TGTGCCAGCAGCTTAGTGACTAGCGGGAGGTGGGATGAGCAGTTCTTC. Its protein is CASSLVTSGRWDEQFF. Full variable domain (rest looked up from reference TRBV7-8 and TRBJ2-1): GAGVSQSPRYKVAKRGQDVALRCDPISGHVSLFWYQQALGQGPEFLTYFQNEAQLDKSGLPSDRFFAERPEGSVSTLKIQRTQQEDSAVYLCASSLVTSGRWDEQFFGPGTRLTVL.

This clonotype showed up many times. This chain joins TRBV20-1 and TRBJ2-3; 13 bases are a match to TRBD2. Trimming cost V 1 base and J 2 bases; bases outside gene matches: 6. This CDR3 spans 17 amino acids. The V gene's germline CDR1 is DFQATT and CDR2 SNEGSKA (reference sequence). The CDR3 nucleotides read TGCAGTGCTAGAGCTCCGGGACTAGCGGGGCCCACAGATACGCAGTATTTT. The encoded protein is CSARAPGLAGPTDTQYF.

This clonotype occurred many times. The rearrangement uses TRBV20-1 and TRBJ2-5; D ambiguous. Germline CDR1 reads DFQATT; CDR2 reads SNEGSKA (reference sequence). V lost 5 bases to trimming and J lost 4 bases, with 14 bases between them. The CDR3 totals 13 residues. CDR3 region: CSAAARGAETQYF. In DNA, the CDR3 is TGCAGTGCTGCCGCAAGAGGAGCAGAGACCCAGTACTTC.

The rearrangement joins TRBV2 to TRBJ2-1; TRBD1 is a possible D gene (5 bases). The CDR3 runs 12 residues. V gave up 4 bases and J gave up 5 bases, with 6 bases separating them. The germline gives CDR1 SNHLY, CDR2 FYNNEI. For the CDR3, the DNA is TGTGCCAGCAGTGGACAGCACAATGAGCAGTTCTTC. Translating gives CASSGQHNEQFF.

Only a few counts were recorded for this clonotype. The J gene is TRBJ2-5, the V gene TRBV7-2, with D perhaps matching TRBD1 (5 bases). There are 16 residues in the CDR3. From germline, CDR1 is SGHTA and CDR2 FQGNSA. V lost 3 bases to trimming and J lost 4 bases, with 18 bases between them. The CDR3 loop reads CASSFSSGRARETQYF. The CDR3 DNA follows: TGTGCCAGCAGCTTTTCGTCCGGCAGGGCGAGAGAGACCCAGTACTTC.